Shown below are 11 T cell receptor beta chains from a single sample sequenced in a study of shared clonotypes between healthy human individuals. The data were produced by immunoSEQ multiplex PCR, yet TCRdb's version contains in-frame clones alone and is incomplete. The table lists fewer than 600,000 clones, less than 85% of them singletons. The sequencing input was PBMCs. These receptors came from a woman in her forties in good health. Some clones in this sample may be carry-over from other donors' samples.

This sequence joins TRBV7-8 and TRBJ2-6; D gene ambiguous. V lost 4 bases, J lost 2 bases, and 6 bases lay in between. This CDR3 is 14 amino acids long. Per germline, CDR1 SGHVS and CDR2 FQNEAQ. Here the CDR3 reads CASSSLAGANVLTF. CDR3 DNA: TGTGCCAGCAGCTCTCTTGCTGGGGCCAACGTCCTGACTTTC.

The rearrangement joins TRBV18 to TRBJ2-7; D may be TRBD1 or TRBD2 (5 bases each). The CDR3 sequence is 14 residues long. The germline gives CDR1 KGHSH, CDR2 LQKENI. The V end lost 6 bases, the J end lost 1 base, and 13 bases lay between the germline ends. The CDR3 protein is CASSQGVQSYEQYF. As DNA, the CDR3 is TGTGCCAGCTCGCAGGGAGTTCAGTCCTACGAGCAGTACTTC.

V is TRBV6-5 and J is TRBJ1-4; D is uncertain. V was cut by 7 bases and J by 6 bases, with 15 bases left in between. The germline gives CDR1 MNHEY, CDR2 SVGAGI. This CDR3 is 14 amino acids long. CDR3 bases: TGTGCCAGCACTCTACAGCGTGGTGATGAAAAACTGTTTTTT. It translates to CASTLQRGDEKLFF.

J is TRBJ1-1 and V is TRBV18; D remains ambiguous. This CDR3 spans 11 amino acids. V was shortened by 2 bases and J by 3 bases, with 1 base between the two germline ends. Looked up from germline, CDR1 is KGHSH and CDR2 is LQKENI. CDR3 sequence (DNA): TGTGCCAGCTCACCATACACTGAAGCTTTCTTT. Encoded protein: CASSPYTEAFF.

This rearrangement joins TRBV28 to TRBJ1-5, with unresolved D. Between the trimmed V and J ends, which lost 3 bases and 1 base, there was a span of 10 bases. Germline lookup yields CDR1 MDHEN and CDR2 SYDVKM. The CDR3 runs 15 residues. In DNA, the CDR3 is TGTGCCAGCAGTTTTGGTAGGGCCAGCAATCAGCCCCAGCATTTT. This translates into CASSFGRASNQPQHF.

The chain couples TRBV5-1 to TRBJ2-2, with 8 positions matching TRBD2. The CDR3 loop spans 16 amino acids. J lost 1 base, V lost 3 bases, and 5 bases had no gene match. Germline V CDR1 and CDR2: SGHRS, YFSETQ. CDR3 sequence: CASSSETSENTGELFF. CDR3 DNA sequence: TGCGCCAGCAGCTCAGAGACTAGCGAGAACACCGGGGAGCTGTTTTTT. The full variable domain, with the rest looked up from reference TRBV5-1 and TRBJ2-2, is KAGVTQTPRYLIKTRGQQVTLSCSPISGHRSVSWYQQTPGQGLQFLFEYFSETQRNKGNFPGRFSGRQFSNSRSEMNVSTLELGDSALYLCASSSETSENTGELFFGEGSRLTVL.

This chain links TRBV19 with TRBJ2-1; 11 positions match TRBD1. The CDR3 length is 15 residues. Germline CDR1 LNHDA, CDR2 SQIVND (reference sequence). The J segment lost 5 bases and the V segment lost 4 bases, leaving 4 bases of the junction unmatched. CDR3 coding DNA: TGTGCCAGTAGTAGCCGGGACAGGGGGAACAATGAGCAGTTCTTC. Its protein is CASSSRDRGNNEQFF.

The chain combines TRBV11-2 with TRBJ1-3; D gene uncertain. The CDR3 has 15 amino acids. Germline V CDR1 and CDR2: SGHAT, FQNNGV. Trimming shortened V by 1 base and J by 1 base, and 8 bases separated the two germline ends. The chain's CDR3 is CASSLAWDSGNTIYF. CDR3 nucleotides: TGTGCCAGCAGCTTAGCCTGGGATTCTGGAAACACCATATATTTT.

This sequence joins TRBV28 and TRBJ2-7; the D gene is possibly TRBD2 (6 bases). The CDR3 totals 13 residues. Per the germline V gene, CDR1 is MDHEN and CDR2 is SYDVKM. Trimming cost V 6 bases and J 4 bases, with 13 bases left between them. In nucleotides, the CDR3 is TGTGCCAGCAGGGGCGGGGTTAGATACGAGCAGTACTTC. Protein sequence: CASRGGVRYEQYF.

This chain uses TRBV4-1 with TRBJ2-5; 8 bases are shared with TRBD2. V shed 0 bases and J 2 bases; nucleotides not matched to a gene: 8. There are 17 residues in the CDR3. Germline-derived CDR1 and CDR2 are MGHRA and YSYEKL. CDR3 region: CASSQDAAGGHQETQYF. The DNA for the CDR3 is TGCGCCAGCAGCCAAGATGCGGCGGGAGGACATCAAGAGACCCAGTACTTC.

With regard to this clone: Other DNA sequences in this specimen translate into the identical CDR3. This chain uses TRBV7-9 with TRBJ2-5; 7 nucleotides match TRBD1. Per the germline V gene, CDR1 is SEHNR and CDR2 is FQNEAQ (reference sequence). The CDR3 is 13 amino acids. Unmatched junction bases numbered 2, after V lost 3 bases and J lost 4 bases. Here the CDR3 reads CASSFSGGETQYF. In DNA, the CDR3 is TGTGCCAGCAGCTTTTCAGGGGGAGAGACCCAGTACTTC.